Sequencing of this TCR beta chain was carried out in a study of blood T cell repertoires in COVID-19. Background on the study: Sample material is recorded as cDNA or gDNA derived from T cells, B-cell-depleted T cells, or PBMCs.

V dropped 3 bases and J dropped 5 bases, with 14 bases sitting between them. The germline gives CDR1 GTSNPN, CDR2 SVGIG (reference sequence). The CDR3 has 14 residues. Original processing methods: Estimation of nucleated cell counts relied on the amplification of reference gene primers. Using immunoSEQ multiplex PCR, the repertoire was profiled, and TCRdb retains in-frame clones only, with some absent. V, J and clone size were drawn from that table, and D and trimming were deduced from the DNA. Of under 200,000 clones detected, roughly nine tenths appear once; the ten largest clones hold 2.1%. The chain combines TRBV30 with TRBJ1-5; D might be TRBD1 (5 bases). The sample comprised peripheral blood. The TCR was taken from a man in his 70s with active or convalescent COVID-19. CDR3 protein: CAWSAWGGYQPQHF. The CDR3 DNA follows: TGTGCCTGGAGCGCCTGGGGGGGATATCAGCCCCAGCATTTT.